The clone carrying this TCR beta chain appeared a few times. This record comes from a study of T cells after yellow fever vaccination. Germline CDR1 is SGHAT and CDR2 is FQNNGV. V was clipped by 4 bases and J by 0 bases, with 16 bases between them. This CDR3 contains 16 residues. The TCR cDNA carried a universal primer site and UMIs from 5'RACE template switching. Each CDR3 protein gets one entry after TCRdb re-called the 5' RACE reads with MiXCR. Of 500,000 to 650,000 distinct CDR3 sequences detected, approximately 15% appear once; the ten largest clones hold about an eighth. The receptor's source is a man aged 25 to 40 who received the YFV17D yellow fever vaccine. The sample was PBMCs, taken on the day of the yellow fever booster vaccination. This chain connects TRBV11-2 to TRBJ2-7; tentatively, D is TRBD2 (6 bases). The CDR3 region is CASSSGGEVNSYEQYF. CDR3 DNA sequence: TGTGCCAGCAGCTCGGGCGGGGAGGTCAACTCCTACGAGCAGTACTTC.